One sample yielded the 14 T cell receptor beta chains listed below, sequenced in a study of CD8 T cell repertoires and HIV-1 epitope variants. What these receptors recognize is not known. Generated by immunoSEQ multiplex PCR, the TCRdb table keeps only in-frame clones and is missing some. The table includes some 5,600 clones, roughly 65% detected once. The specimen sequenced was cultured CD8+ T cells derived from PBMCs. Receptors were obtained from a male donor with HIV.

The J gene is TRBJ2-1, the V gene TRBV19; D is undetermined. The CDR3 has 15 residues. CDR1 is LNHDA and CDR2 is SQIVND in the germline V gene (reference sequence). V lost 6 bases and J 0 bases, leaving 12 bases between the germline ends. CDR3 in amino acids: CASSLDLNSYNEQFF. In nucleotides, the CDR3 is TGTGCCAGTAGCTTGGACCTTAACTCCTACAATGAGCAGTTCTTC.

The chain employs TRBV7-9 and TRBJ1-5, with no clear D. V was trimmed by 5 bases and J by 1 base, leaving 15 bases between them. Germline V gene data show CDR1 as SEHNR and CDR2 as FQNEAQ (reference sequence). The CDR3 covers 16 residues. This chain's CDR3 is CASSPAGIGSNQPQHF. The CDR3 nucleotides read TGTGCCAGCAGCCCCGCGGGAATTGGCAGCAATCAGCCCCAGCATTTT. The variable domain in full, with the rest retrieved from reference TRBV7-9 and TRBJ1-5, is DTGVSQNPRHKITKRGQNVTFRCDPISEHNRLYWYRQTLGQGPEFLTYFQNEAQLEKSRLLSDRFSAERPKGSFSTLEIQRTEQGDSAMYLCASSPAGIGSNQPQHFGDGTRLSIL.

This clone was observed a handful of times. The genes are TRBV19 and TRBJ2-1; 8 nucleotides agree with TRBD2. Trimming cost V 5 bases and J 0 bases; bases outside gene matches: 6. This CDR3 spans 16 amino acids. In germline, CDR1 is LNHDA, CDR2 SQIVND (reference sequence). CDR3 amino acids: CASSPRLAISYNEQFF. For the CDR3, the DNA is TGTGCCAGTAGTCCAAGACTAGCGATCTCCTACAATGAGCAGTTCTTC.

The CDR3 here is CASSSYQPQHF. The CDR3 DNA is TGTGCCAGCAGTTCCTATCAGCCCCAGCATTTT. The rearrangement joins TRBV28 to TRBJ1-5; D remains unclear. The CDR3 loop spans 11 amino acids. With 4 bases removed from V and 5 bases from J, the gap between germline ends came to 3 bases. CDR1 and CDR2 from the germline V gene are MDHEN and SYDVKM.

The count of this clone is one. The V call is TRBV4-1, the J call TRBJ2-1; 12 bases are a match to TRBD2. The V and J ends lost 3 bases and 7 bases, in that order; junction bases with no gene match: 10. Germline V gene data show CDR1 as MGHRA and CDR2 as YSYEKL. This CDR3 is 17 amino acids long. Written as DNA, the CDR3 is TGCGCCAGCAGCCAGGCCCCTAGCGGGGGGGCACAGAATGAGCAGTTCTTC. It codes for CASSQAPSGGAQNEQFF.

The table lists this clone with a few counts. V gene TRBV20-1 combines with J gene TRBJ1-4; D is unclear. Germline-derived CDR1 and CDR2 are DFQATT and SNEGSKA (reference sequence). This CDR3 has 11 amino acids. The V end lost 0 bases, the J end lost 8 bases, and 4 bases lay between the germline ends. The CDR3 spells CSARDREKLFF. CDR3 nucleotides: TGCAGTGCTAGAGACAGGGAAAAACTGTTTTTT.

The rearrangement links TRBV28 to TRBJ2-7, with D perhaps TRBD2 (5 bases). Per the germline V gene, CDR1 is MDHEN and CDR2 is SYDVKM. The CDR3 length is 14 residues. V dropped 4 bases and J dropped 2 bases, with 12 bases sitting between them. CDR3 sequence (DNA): TGTGCCAGCAGTTCAAACGGGATTCCCTACGAGCAGTACTTC. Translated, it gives CASSSNGIPYEQYF. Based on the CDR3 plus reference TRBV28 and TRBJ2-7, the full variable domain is DVKVTQSSRYLVKRTGEKVFLECVQDMDHENMFWYRQDPGLGLRLIYFSYDVKMKEKGDIPEGYSVSREKKERFSLILESASTNQTSMYLCASSSNGIPYEQYFGPGTRLTVT.

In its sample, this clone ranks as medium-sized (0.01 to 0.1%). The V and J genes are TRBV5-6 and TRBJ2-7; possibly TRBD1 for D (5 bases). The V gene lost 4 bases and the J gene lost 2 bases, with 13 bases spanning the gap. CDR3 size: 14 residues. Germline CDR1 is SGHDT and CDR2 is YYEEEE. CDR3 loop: CASSDSTVTYEQYF. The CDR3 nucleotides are TGTGCCAGCAGCGACTCGACAGTTACCTACGAGCAGTACTTC.

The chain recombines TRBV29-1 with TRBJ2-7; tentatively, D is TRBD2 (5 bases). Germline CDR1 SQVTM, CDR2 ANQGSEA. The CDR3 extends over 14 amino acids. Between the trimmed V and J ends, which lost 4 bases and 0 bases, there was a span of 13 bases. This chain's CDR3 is CSVAGIASSYEQYF. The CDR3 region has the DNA TGCAGCGTTGCCGGGATCGCGAGCTCCTACGAGCAGTACTTC.

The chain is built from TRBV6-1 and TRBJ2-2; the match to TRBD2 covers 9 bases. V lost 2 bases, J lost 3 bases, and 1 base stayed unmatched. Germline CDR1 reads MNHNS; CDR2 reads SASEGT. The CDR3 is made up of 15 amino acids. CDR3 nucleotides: TGTGCCAGCAGTGAAAGGACTAGCGACACCGGGGAGCTGTTTTTT. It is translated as CASSERTSDTGELFF.

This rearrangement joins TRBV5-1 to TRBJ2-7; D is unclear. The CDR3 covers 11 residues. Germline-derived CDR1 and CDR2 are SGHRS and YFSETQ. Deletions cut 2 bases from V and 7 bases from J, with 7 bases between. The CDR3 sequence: CASSFGGEQYF. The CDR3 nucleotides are TGCGCCAGCAGCTTTGGTGGGGAGCAGTACTTC.

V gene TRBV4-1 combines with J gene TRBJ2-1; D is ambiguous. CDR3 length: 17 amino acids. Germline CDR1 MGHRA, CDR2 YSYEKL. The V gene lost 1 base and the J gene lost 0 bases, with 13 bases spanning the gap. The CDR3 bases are TGCGCCAGCAGCCAAGTCGATCTAGGAGTCTCCTACAATGAGCAGTTCTTC. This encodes CASSQVDLGVSYNEQFF.

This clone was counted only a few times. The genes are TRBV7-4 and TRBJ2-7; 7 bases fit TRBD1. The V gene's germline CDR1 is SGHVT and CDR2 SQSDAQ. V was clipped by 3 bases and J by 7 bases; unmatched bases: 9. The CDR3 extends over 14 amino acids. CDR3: CASSLGQYLREQYF. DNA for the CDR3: TGTGCCAGCAGCTTGGGACAGTACCTTCGTGAGCAGTACTTC.

In DNA, the CDR3 is TGTGCCAGCGCAACAGGGGACGAGCAGTACTTC. Translating it yields CASATGDEQYF. The V call is TRBV7-2, the J call TRBJ2-7; 7 positions match TRBD1. There are 11 residues in the CDR3. CDR1 and CDR2 (germline): SGHTA, FQGNSA. The V segment lost 8 bases and the J segment 5 bases; nucleotides outside the gene matches: 3.